This TCR beta chain derives from a study of PD-L1 blockade in urothelial cancer. The study's findings and limits: Lower than median blood TCR clonality before treatment predicted better survival.

Only in-frame clones appear in the TCRdb table, and some are missing; sequencing was by immunoSEQ multiplex PCR. The data show 80,000 to 100,000 clones, about 81% seen once. Comment on this clone: The antigen remains unidentified.

Material: PBMCs, obtained around atezolizumab (anti-PD-L1) treatment. This clonotype originated in a man between 65 and 85 years old with urothelial cancer.

The CDR3 DNA reads as TGCGCCAGCAGCTTACTACAGGGAGATAATGAAAAACTGTTTTTT. Translated, it gives CASSLLQGDNEKLFF. The chain recombines TRBV5-1 with TRBJ1-4; maybe TRBD1 (6 bases). With 2 bases removed from V and 4 bases from J, the gap between germline ends came to 12 bases. The germline V gene has CDR1 SGHRS and CDR2 YFSETQ. The CDR3 has 15 amino acids.